This T cell receptor beta chain was recovered during a study of T-cell reconstitution after alpha-beta-depleted transplantation in children. Concerning this clonotype itself: Its antigen is not known.

Unique molecular identifiers were built into the TCRbeta library. TCRdb used MiXCR to reprocess the PCR reads, holding one entry per CDR3 protein. The sample carries hundreds of thousands of distinct CDR3 sequences, 8.2% recorded once. V gave up 4 bases and J gave up 2 bases, with 27 bases separating them. The CDR3 covers 20 residues. The germline V gene has CDR1 MGHRA and CDR2 YSYEKL. Overall study findings and caveats: Surviving recipient T cells and intrathymic progenitors accounted for some patients' high TCRbeta diversity at day 60. Once a year had passed after transplant, T-cell counts and diversity came mostly from newly produced T cells. It was reported that alpha-beta T cells came from several hundred expanded graft clones (about two months after transplant).

The receptor was derived from a male patient aged 10 to 17 who had a stem cell transplant for acute lymphoblastic leukemia, so the T cells may come from the graft donor. The V call is TRBV4-1, the J call TRBJ1-5; D remains unclear. This specimen consisted of PBMCs, mostly from graft donor cells, obtained 180 days after TCRalphabeta/CD19-depleted stem cell transplant. The DNA for the CDR3 is TGCGCCAGCAGCCCCCGTCAGGCGGGATCAAGCGAAAGTGGCAATCAGCCCCAGCATTTT. Encoded protein: CASSPRQAGSSESGNQPQHF.